The 23 T cell receptor beta chains given below trace back to one sample, sequenced in a study of cytomegalovirus exposure and HLA in healthy donors. A multiplex PCR was run with 60 Vbeta primers and 13 Jbeta primers. Generated by immunoSEQ multiplex PCR, the TCRdb table keeps only in-frame clones and is missing some. Among about 100,000 clones listed, 75% were seen once. What was sequenced was PBMCs. The receptor set was obtained from a man aged 45-65 years in good health and CMV-seronegative.

The table lists this clone with a few counts. This chain joins TRBV29-1 and TRBJ2-2; D possibly corresponds to TRBD1 (5 bases). Germline V lookup: CDR1 SQVTM, CDR2 ANQGSEA. The CDR3 covers 13 residues. The V and J ends lost 4 bases and 4 bases respectively, with 10 bases between them. The CDR3 here is CSVGGTSTGELFF. As DNA, the CDR3 is TGCAGCGTTGGGGGCACGAGCACCGGGGAGCTGTTTTTT.

The chain uses TRBV7-8 and TRBJ2-7; 8 bases match TRBD1. Germline values: CDR1 SGHVS, CDR2 FQNEAQ. This CDR3 contains 15 residues. V lost 5 bases and J lost 4; bases outside the gene matches: 10. CDR3 nucleotides: TGTGCCAGCAGCAAGACCGGGACAGGTTCGTACGAGCAGTACTTC. Translation: CASSKTGTGSYEQYF. Based on the CDR3 plus reference TRBV7-8 and TRBJ2-7, the full variable domain is GAGVSQSPRYKVAKRGQDVALRCDPISGHVSLFWYQQALGQGPEFLTYFQNEAQLDKSGLPSDRFFAERPEGSVSTLKIQRTQQEDSAVYLCASSKTGTGSYEQYFGPGTRLTVT.

The gene calls are TRBV6-5 and TRBJ2-1, with 7 bases aligning to TRBD2. The CDR3 is made up of 15 amino acids. Germline CDR1 reads MNHEY; CDR2 reads SVGAGI. The trim removed 7 bases at V and 6 bases at J, leaving 12 bases unmatched. CDR3 in amino acids: CASTLRGGRGNEQFF. CDR3 coding DNA: TGTGCCAGCACCTTACGTGGAGGGAGGGGCAATGAGCAGTTCTTC.

This chain connects TRBV6-6 to TRBJ1-1, with unresolved D. The germline V and J ends were trimmed by 0 bases and 1 base, with 9 bases remaining between them. The CDR3 sequence is 15 residues long. CDR1 and CDR2 (germline): MNHNY, SVGAGI (reference sequence). Here the CDR3 DNA reads TGTGCCAGCAGTTACTCGAATGTGAGGAACACTGAAGCTTTCTTT. Translated: CASSYSNVRNTEAFF.

As DNA, the CDR3 is TGTGCCACCAGCCTGCAGTCGCACATTCAGTACTTC. It encodes CATSLQSHIQYF. This sequence joins TRBV15 and TRBJ2-4, with D unclear. V was cut by 5 bases and J by 8 bases, with 10 bases left in between. CDR1 LNHNV and CDR2 YYDKDF come from the germline V gene (reference sequence). There are 12 residues in the CDR3.

The V and J genes are TRBV6-6 and TRBJ2-2; D possibly corresponds to TRBD1 (6 bases). The germline V gene has CDR1 MNHNY and CDR2 SVGAGI (reference sequence). The CDR3 loop spans 14 amino acids. V was pared by 6 bases and J by 3 bases, with 11 bases between. The CDR3 coding sequence is TGTGCCAGCAGCCGGGACAAATACACCGGGGAGCTGTTTTTT. Its protein product is CASSRDKYTGELFF.

The chain uses TRBV14 and TRBJ1-6, with D unresolved. Germline loops: CDR1 SGHDN, CDR2 FVKESK. The length of the CDR3 is 13 residues. Between the trimmed V and J ends, which lost 6 bases and 8 bases, there was a span of 11 bases. Written as DNA, the CDR3 is TGTGCCAGCAGACTTGCGTTCGATTCACCCCTCCACTTT. Its protein is CASRLAFDSPLHF.

This clone has only one observation. The chain couples TRBV7-9 to TRBJ2-5; perhaps TRBD2 as D (5 bases). From germline, CDR1 is SEHNR and CDR2 FQNEAQ (reference sequence). With 5 bases removed from V and 4 bases from J, the gap between germline ends came to 14 bases. The CDR3 spans 14 residues. The CDR3 is CASSPGGLAETQYF. The DNA of the CDR3 is TGTGCCAGCAGCCCCGGAGGACTGGCAGAGACCCAGTACTTC.

The sample holds one count of this clone. The chain links TRBV25-1 to TRBJ2-7; tentative D call: TRBD2 (6 bases). Deletions cut 4 bases from V and 1 base from J, with 17 bases between. Looked up from germline, CDR1 is MGHDK and CDR2 is SYGVNS. The CDR3 is 16 residues long. CDR3 loop: CASSGWAGTGSYEQYF. CDR3 sequence (DNA): TGTGCCAGCAGTGGATGGGCGGGGACGGGATCCTACGAGCAGTACTTC.

The chain employs TRBV18 and TRBJ1-1, with a possible D match to TRBD1 (5 bases). CDR1 is KGHSH, CDR2 LQKENI, per germline. CDR3 length: 14 residues. The V and J ends lost 2 bases and 1 base respectively, with 8 bases between them. The CDR3 nucleotides read TGTGCCAGCTCACCAGGGGCGGAGAACACTGAAGCTTTCTTT. Translating gives CASSPGAENTEAFF. Based on the CDR3 plus reference TRBV18 and TRBJ1-1, the full variable domain is NAGVMQNPRHLVRRRGQEARLRCSPMKGHSHVYWYRQLPEEGLKFMVYLQKENIIDESGMPKERFSAEFPKEGPSILRIQQVVRGDSAAYFCASSPGAENTEAFFGQGTRLTVV.

The V call is TRBV7-8, the J call TRBJ2-3, with D perhaps TRBD1 (5 bases). The V end lost 5 bases, the J end lost 4 bases, and 25 bases lay between the germline ends. CDR3 length: 18 amino acids. Germline V lookup: CDR1 SGHVS, CDR2 FQNEAQ. CDR3: CASSPVQGLGRGADTQYF. The CDR3 coding sequence is TGTGCCAGCAGCCCGGTCCAGGGTTTAGGAAGAGGTGCAGATACGCAGTATTTT.

The chain joins TRBV10-3 to TRBJ2-7; a possible D gene is TRBD1 (5 bases). Trimming left V 2 bases short and J 2 bases short, with 13 bases between. The germline V gene encodes CDR1 ENHRY and CDR2 SYGVKD. The CDR3 has 15 amino acids. CDR3 sequence: CAISEGSRGPYEQYF. The CDR3 coding sequence is TGTGCCATCAGTGAGGGGTCTAGGGGTCCCTACGAGCAGTACTTC.

V is TRBV4-1 and J is TRBJ1-1, with TRBD1 as a possible D gene (5 bases). Germline lookup yields CDR1 MGHRA and CDR2 YSYEKL. The CDR3 runs 17 residues. Trimming shortened V by 0 bases and J by 0 bases, and 14 bases separated the two germline ends. CDR3 sequence reads: CASSQELRAVMNTEAFF. For the CDR3, the DNA is TGCGCCAGCAGCCAAGAGCTCAGGGCCGTCATGAACACTGAAGCTTTCTTT.

The CDR3 bases are TGCAGTGCCCTCGGGGAGGTGCAGTACTTC. It specifies CSALGEVQYF. The gene calls are TRBV20-1 and TRBJ2-7, with D perhaps TRBD2 (6 bases). Germline V CDR1 and CDR2: DFQATT, SNEGSKA (reference sequence). V was clipped by 6 bases and J by 9 bases, with 12 bases between them. The CDR3 covers 10 residues.

V gene TRBV9 combines with J gene TRBJ2-1, with D perhaps TRBD2 (6 bases). The CDR3 contains 16 residues. Germline V CDR1 and CDR2: SGDLS, YYNGEE. V lost 0 bases to trimming and J lost 6 bases, with 16 bases between them. The CDR3 coding sequence is TGTGCCAGCAGCGTAGCGGGCGGGGTCCTGGGCAATGAGCAGTTCTTC. Translated, it gives CASSVAGGVLGNEQFF.

The rearrangement uses TRBV5-6 and TRBJ2-5, with 11 nucleotides matching TRBD1. CDR1 and CDR2 from the germline V gene are SGHDT and YYEEEE. The CDR3 runs to 18 residues. V lost 4 bases to trimming and J lost 1 base; unmatched junction nucleotides: 12. The CDR3 DNA reads as TGTGCCAGCAGCCTGATTCCCGGGACAGGGGGGGGCCAAGAGACCCAGTACTTC. Protein: CASSLIPGTGGGQETQYF.

The chain carries TRBV7-9 and TRBJ1-3; maybe TRBD1 (5 bases). CDR3 size: 17 residues. Germline CDR1 SEHNR, CDR2 FQNEAQ (reference sequence). V was trimmed by 5 bases and J by 8 bases, leaving 25 bases between them. The CDR3 loop reads CASSGGTGTAALDTIYF. CDR3 bases: TGTGCCAGCAGCGGAGGCACCGGGACTGCTGCCTTGGACACCATATATTTT.

By sample share, this clone is medium-sized. The rearrangement joins TRBV11-2 to TRBJ1-2, with 9 bases that match TRBD1. The CDR3 runs to 16 residues. With 1 base clipped from V and 2 bases from J, the junction kept 5 bases outside the gene matches. Looked up from germline, CDR1 is SGHAT and CDR2 is FQNNGV. For the CDR3, the DNA is TGTGCCAGCAGCTTAGGGGACAGGGCAAACAACTATGGCTACACCTTC. This encodes CASSLGDRANNYGYTF.

This clone appeared once. V and J are TRBV6-5 and TRBJ2-3, with 8 bases matching TRBD2. The CDR3 length is 15 residues. The germline V gene encodes CDR1 MNHEY and CDR2 SVGAGI. Trimming at V came to 6 bases and at J to 3 bases, leaving 8 bases not matched to a gene. CDR3 amino acids: CASSRGGLRTDTQYF. The CDR3 bases are TGTGCCAGCAGCCGGGGGGGCCTGAGGACAGATACGCAGTATTTT.

The chain links TRBV7-9 to TRBJ2-1, with 8 nucleotides matching TRBD2. Germline values: CDR1 SEHNR, CDR2 FQNEAQ (reference sequence). This CDR3 has 16 residues. V was clipped by 7 bases and J by 9 bases; unmatched bases: 17. CDR3 DNA: TGTGCCAGCACCCCCAGAGCAAGCGGGGGAGTAGGTGAGCAGTTCTTC. Protein product: CASTPRASGGVGEQFF.

This clone has a handful of counts. V usage is TRBV6-6 and J usage is TRBJ1-2, with a tentative D call TRBD1 (6 bases). The CDR3 runs 11 residues. In germline, CDR1 is MNHNY, CDR2 SVGAGI (reference sequence). Trimming cost V 6 bases and J 8 bases, with 10 bases left between them. CDR3 amino acids: CASSTRGGYTF. Here the CDR3 DNA reads TGTGCCAGCAGCACAAGGGGGGGCTACACCTTC.

The rearrangement uses TRBV15 and TRBJ2-5, with 7 bases fitting TRBD2. The CDR3 totals 15 residues. Germline V gene data show CDR1 as LNHNV and CDR2 as YYDKDF (reference sequence). Losses at the gene ends were 3 bases for V and 1 base for J; bases not matched to a gene: 5. CDR3: CATSRRGNPQETQYF. CDR3 in DNA: TGTGCCACCAGCAGGCGGGGGAACCCCCAAGAGACCCAGTACTTC.

J is TRBJ2-2 and V is TRBV7-9; TRBD1 matches at 8 bases. This CDR3 is 15 amino acids long. V was pared by 6 bases and J by 1 base, with 4 bases of the junction left unmatched. Germline V CDR1 and CDR2: SEHNR, FQNEAQ (reference sequence). The CDR3 nucleotides are TGTGCCAGCAGGCCCGGGACAGGGAACACCGGGGAGCTGTTTTTT. Translation gives CASRPGTGNTGELFF.